At least ten counts were recorded for the clone carrying this T cell receptor beta chain. These data belong to a study of identical twins. V was clipped by 4 bases and J by 1 base, with 4 bases between them. The CDR3 contains 12 residues. The germline V gene has CDR1 LGHDT and CDR2 YNNKEL (reference sequence). After template switching added a universal primer site, the resulting cDNA carried unique molecular identifiers. Each CDR3 protein is one row after TCRdb ran MiXCR on the 5' RACE reads. The table shows approximately 600,000 distinct CDR3 sequences, with over 8.5% occurring only once. The same data also went into a second study, on yellow fever vaccine responses in identical twins.

The sample was PBMCs. This sequence originates from a woman aged 18-29 years in good health. This chain connects TRBV3-1 to TRBJ1-1; D gene ambiguous. This chain's CDR3 is CASSRSNTEAFF. The CDR3 DNA is TGTGCCAGCAGCCGGTCGAACACTGAAGCTTTCTTT.